What follows are 11 T cell receptor beta chains derived from one specimen sequenced in a study of beta chain features in type 1 diabetes. Notes on the study in general: TCRB CDR3s from Type 1 diabetes patients were moderately but significantly shorter in all four CD4+ subsets.

No cognate antigen is known for these TCRs. The study reverse transcribed the entire isolated RNA, so it sequenced expressed TCRB transcripts. The repertoire was sequenced with immunoSEQ multiplex PCR; TCRdb's copy has only in-frame clones and lacks some. This sample has 330,000 or so clones, with roughly an eighth found just once. Sequencing was done on a sample of naive CD4+ T cells from blood. The source is a woman between 18 and 30 years old with type 1 diabetes.

The genes are TRBV7-9 and TRBJ2-2, with 10 bases matching TRBD2. Germline CDR1 and CDR2: SEHNR and FQNEAQ (reference sequence). The length of the CDR3 is 18 residues. Losses at the gene ends were 3 bases for V and 8 bases for J; bases not matched to a gene: 15. CDR3 nucleotides: TGTGCCAGCAGCTTCCCCTTACTAGCGGGACGCCATTCGGGGGAGCTGTTTTTT. It translates to CASSFPLLAGRHSGELFF. Drawing the rest from reference TRBV7-9 and TRBJ2-2, the complete variable domain is DTGVSQNPRHKITKRGQNVTFRCDPISEHNRLYWYRQTLGQGPEFLTYFQNEAQLEKSRLLSDRFSAERPKGSFSTLEIQRTEQGDSAMYLCASSFPLLAGRHSGELFFGEGSRLTVL.

The chain recombines TRBV11-1 with TRBJ2-7; 9 positions match TRBD1. Germline V gene sequence: CDR1 SGHAT, CDR2 FQDESV (reference sequence). The V segment lost 4 bases and the J segment 5 bases; nucleotides outside the gene matches: 6. CDR3 length: 14 amino acids. The CDR3 reads CASSSGQGWNEQYF. CDR3 nucleotide sequence: TGTGCCAGCAGCTCGGGACAGGGTTGGAACGAGCAGTACTTC.

The chain recombines TRBV18 with TRBJ1-2, with D uncertain. The CDR3 runs to 13 residues. The germline CDR1 and CDR2 sequences are KGHSH and LQKENI. Trimming stripped 2 bases from V and 4 bases from J, with 8 bases between. The CDR3: CASSPEQFYGYTF. CDR3 coding DNA: TGTGCCAGCTCACCAGAACAGTTCTATGGCTACACCTTC.

The chain combines TRBV19 with TRBJ2-1; 9 bases align to TRBD1. The CDR3 runs 15 residues. Germline V lookup: CDR1 LNHDA, CDR2 SQIVND (reference sequence). With V trimmed by 5 bases and J by 3 bases, 5 bases remained unmatched. CDR3 bases: TGTGCCAGTAGTTTAGGACAGGGGAACTACAATGAGCAGTTCTTC. Translation: CASSLGQGNYNEQFF.

This clone showed up just a few times. The V and J genes are TRBV6-6 and TRBJ2-1; 8 bases match TRBD2. Germline V gives CDR1 MNHNY, CDR2 SVGAGI (reference sequence). Trimming cost V 2 bases and J 3 bases; bases outside gene matches: 6. The CDR3 sequence is 16 residues long. This CDR3 is CASSYGSSGSYNEQFF. CDR3 nucleotide sequence: TGTGCCAGCAGTTACGGGAGCAGCGGGAGCTACAATGAGCAGTTCTTC.

A few counts support this clone. This chain uses TRBV7-2 with TRBJ2-3; D not certain. The CDR3 extends over 13 amino acids. The germline V and J ends were trimmed by 10 bases and 0 bases, with 11 bases remaining between them. Germline-derived CDR1 and CDR2 are SGHTA and FQGNSA. This chain's CDR3 is CATGSASTDTQYF. DNA for the CDR3: TGTGCCACCGGGTCGGCTAGCACAGATACGCAGTATTTT.

This clone has more than one count but fewer than ten. This chain joins TRBV7-9 and TRBJ2-5; D ambiguous. This CDR3 contains 12 residues. V lost 5 bases, J lost 5 bases, and 9 bases lay in between. Per the germline V gene, CDR1 is SEHNR and CDR2 is FQNEAQ (reference sequence). As DNA, the CDR3 is TGTGCCAGCAGCCCCCCTGCGGAGACCCAGTACTTC. It encodes CASSPPAETQYF.

This clone was detected only a few times. The rearrangement links TRBV11-2 to TRBJ2-3; D not certain. The CDR3 is 12 residues long. Germline V gene lookup returns CDR1 SGHAT and CDR2 FQNNGV. The ends were cut back, 1 base at V and 6 bases at J, with 5 bases in the middle. The CDR3 spells CASSLVGDTQYF. In nucleotides, the CDR3 is TGTGCCAGCAGCTTAGTGGGCGATACGCAGTATTTT.

The chain has TRBV6-5 and TRBJ2-5; a weak D match, TRBD2 (6 bases). V gave up 6 bases and J gave up 2 bases, with 10 bases separating them. Per the germline V gene, CDR1 is MNHEY and CDR2 is SVGAGI. CDR3 length: 13 residues. The CDR3 is CASSPGRQETQYF. The DNA of the CDR3 is TGTGCCAGCAGCCCCGGGAGACAAGAGACCCAGTACTTC.

The chain is built from TRBV7-9 and TRBJ2-1; 9 bases map to TRBD2. V lost 5 bases, J lost 9 bases, and 17 bases stayed unmatched. The CDR3 is made up of 17 amino acids. The germline gives CDR1 SEHNR, CDR2 FQNEAQ (reference sequence). In nucleotides, the CDR3 is TGTGCCAGCAGCCCTAAGGTGGCGGGAGGGCCATCGAGTGAGCAGTTCTTC. This translates into CASSPKVAGGPSSEQFF.

This clone was seen more than once but under ten times. The rearrangement uses TRBV28 and TRBJ1-3, with 8 bases identical to TRBD1. Germline assignment: CDR1 MDHEN and CDR2 SYDVKM. The CDR3 has 15 amino acids. V was clipped by 6 bases and J by 4 bases; unmatched bases: 8. The DNA for the CDR3 is TGTGCCAGCAGGTCGGACAGGGTAACAGGAAACACCATATATTTT. Translating it yields CASRSDRVTGNTIYF.